This T cell receptor (beta chain) emerged from a study of T cells in Graves' hyperthyroidism and ophthalmopathy. This clonotype has just a few counts. The source material, RNA transcripts, was used to amplify TCR beta CDR3 regions. Primed by the HTBI set, a first-round RT-PCR was run on the TCR CDR3. MiXCR was run by TCRdb on the multiplex PCR reads, yielding one entry per CDR3 protein. The sample shows some 760,000 distinct CDR3 sequences, around 13% of them seen only once. The sequence was collected from a woman in her late teens or twenties with Graves' hyperthyroidism. The specimen was blood.

The DNA for the CDR3 is TGTGCCTGGAGTGAGCATACTAACTATGGCTACACCTTC. Encoded protein: CAWSEHTNYGYTF. This chain joins TRBV30 and TRBJ1-2, with D unresolved. The V end was cut by 1 base, the J end by 0 bases, with 6 bases between. From germline, CDR1 is GTSNPN and CDR2 SVGIG (reference sequence). The CDR3 sequence is 13 residues long.